The sample holds many counts of the clone carrying this TCR beta chain. Its specificity is not known. This entry comes from a study of spatial heterogeneity in lung cancer. Study results and caveats: The study found that expanded intratumoral alpha and beta TCR counts tracked tumor mutation counts.

Individual TCR cDNA molecules each bore their own unique molecular identifier. Each CDR3 protein is one row after TCRdb ran MiXCR on the 5' RACE reads. The sample carries 25,000 to 30,000 distinct CDR3 sequences, around 7.4% recorded once. Time point described: sample taken at primary tumor resection. Germline V gives CDR1 DFQATT, CDR2 SNEGSKA (reference sequence). The CDR3 consists of 15 residues. V lost 7 bases to trimming and J lost 5 bases; unmatched junction nucleotides: 16. This clonotype was obtained from a male donor with early-stage non-small cell lung cancer. The sample here was lung tumor tissue, taken at surgery. This sequence joins TRBV20-1 and TRBJ1-2, with 7 bases lining up with TRBD1. CDR3 loop: CSVAISGTERYGYTF. For the CDR3, the DNA is TGCAGTGTCGCAATATCCGGGACAGAAAGATATGGCTACACCTTC.